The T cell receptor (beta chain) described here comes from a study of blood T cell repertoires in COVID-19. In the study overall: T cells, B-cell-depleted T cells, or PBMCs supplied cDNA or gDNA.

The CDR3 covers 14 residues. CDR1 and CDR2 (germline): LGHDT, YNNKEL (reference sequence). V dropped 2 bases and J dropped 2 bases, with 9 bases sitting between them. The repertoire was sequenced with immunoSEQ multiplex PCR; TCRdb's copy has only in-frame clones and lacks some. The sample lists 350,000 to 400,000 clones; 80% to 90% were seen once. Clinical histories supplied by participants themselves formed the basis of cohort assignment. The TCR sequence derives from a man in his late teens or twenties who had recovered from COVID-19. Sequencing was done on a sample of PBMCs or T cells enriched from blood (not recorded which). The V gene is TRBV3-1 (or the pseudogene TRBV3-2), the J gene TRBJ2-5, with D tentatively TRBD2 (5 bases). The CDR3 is CASSQLAEQETQYF. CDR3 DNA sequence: TGTGCCAGCAGCCAACTAGCAGAACAAGAGACCCAGTACTTC.